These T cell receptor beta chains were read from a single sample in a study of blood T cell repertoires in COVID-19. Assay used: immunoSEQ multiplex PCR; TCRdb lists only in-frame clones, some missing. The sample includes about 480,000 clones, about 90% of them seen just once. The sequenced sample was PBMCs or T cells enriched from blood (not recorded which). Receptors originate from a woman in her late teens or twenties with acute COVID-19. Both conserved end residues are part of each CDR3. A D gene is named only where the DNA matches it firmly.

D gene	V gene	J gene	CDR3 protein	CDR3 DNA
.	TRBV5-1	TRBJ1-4	CASQGSTNEKLFF	TGCGCCAGCCAGGGTTCAACTAATGAAAAACTGTTTTTT
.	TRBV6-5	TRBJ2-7	CASSQMTGSYEQYF	TGTGCCAGCAGTCAGATGACAGGATCCTACGAGCAGTACTTC
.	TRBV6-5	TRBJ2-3	CASAKIGADTQYF	TGTGCCAGCGCCAAAATCGGAGCAGATACGCAGTATTTT
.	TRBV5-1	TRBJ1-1	CASSQTNRNTEAFF	TGCGCCAGCAGCCAGACTAATAGGAACACTGAAGCTTTCTTT
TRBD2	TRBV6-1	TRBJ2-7	CASSERLAISYEQYF	TGTGCCAGCAGTGAGAGACTAGCTATCTCCTACGAGCAGTACTTC
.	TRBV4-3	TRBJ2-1	CASSQGLAGNEQFF	TGCGCCAGCAGCCAAGGCCTAGCCGGCAATGAGCAGTTCTTC
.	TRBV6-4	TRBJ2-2	CASRHTSRAGELFF	TGTGCCAGCAGGCATACTTCACGGGCCGGGGAGCTGTTTTTT
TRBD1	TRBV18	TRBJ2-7	CASSPPGTGNHEQYF	TGTGCCAGCTCACCACCCGGGACAGGCAATCACGAGCAGTACTTC
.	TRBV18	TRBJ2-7	CASSPPGRPIAYEQYF	TGTGCCAGCTCACCACCTGGTCGGCCTATAGCGTACGAGCAGTACTTC
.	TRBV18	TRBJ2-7	CASSPVQGPYEQYF	TGTGCCAGCTCACCGGTACAGGGTCCCTACGAGCAGTACTTC
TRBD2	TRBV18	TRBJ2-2	CASGPLIAGANTGELFF	TGTGCCAGCGGACCTCTTATAGCGGGGGCAAACACCGGGGAGCTGTTTTTT
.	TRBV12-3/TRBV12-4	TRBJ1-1	CASSLTGEAFF	TGTGCCAGCAGTTTAACAGGTGAAGCTTTCTTT